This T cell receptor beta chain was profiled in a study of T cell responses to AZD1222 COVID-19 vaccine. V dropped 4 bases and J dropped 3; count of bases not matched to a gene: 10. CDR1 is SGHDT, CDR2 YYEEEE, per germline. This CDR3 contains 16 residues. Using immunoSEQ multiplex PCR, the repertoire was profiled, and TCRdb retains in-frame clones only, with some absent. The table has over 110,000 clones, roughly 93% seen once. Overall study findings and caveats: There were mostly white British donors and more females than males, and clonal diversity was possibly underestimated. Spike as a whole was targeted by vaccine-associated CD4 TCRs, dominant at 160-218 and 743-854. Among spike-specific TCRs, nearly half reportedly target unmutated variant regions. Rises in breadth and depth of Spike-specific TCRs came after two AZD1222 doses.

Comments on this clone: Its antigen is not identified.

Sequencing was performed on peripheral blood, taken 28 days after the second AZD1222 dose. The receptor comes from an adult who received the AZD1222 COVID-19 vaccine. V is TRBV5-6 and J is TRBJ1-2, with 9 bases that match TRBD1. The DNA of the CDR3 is TGTGCCAGCAGCCCACCCGGGACAGGGATTTACTATGGCTACACCTTC. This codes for CASSPPGTGIYYGYTF.